The source of this T cell receptor beta chain is a study of beta chain features in type 1 diabetes. Study results and limitations: In all four CD4+ subsets, TCRB CDR3 length was significantly, moderately reduced in type 1 diabetes. Among type 1 diabetes patients, VDJ junctions had fewer insertions and more deletions.

This CDR3 has 15 amino acids. The germline V gene has CDR1 SGHVS and CDR2 FQNEAQ. V shed 6 bases, J shed 6 bases, and the junction held 8 bases outside the gene matches. Cells sorted by CD45RO/CCR7/CD25/CD127/CD95/CD27 comprised CD4+ naive, central memory, regulatory and stem cell-like memory cells. Reverse transcription of all isolated RNA meant that expressed TCRB transcripts were sequenced. Measured with immunoSEQ multiplex PCR; TCRdb has only the in-frame clones, and not every one. This table holds hundreds of thousands of clones, around 15% found once. As for this clone: The antigen is unknown.

The origin of this receptor is a man between 18 and 35 years old with type 1 diabetes. V usage is TRBV7-8 and J usage is TRBJ2-1; 10 positions match TRBD1. Specimen: naive CD4+ T cells from blood. The CDR3 DNA sequence: TGTGCCAGCAGTTCCATCAGGACAGGGGGCAATGAGCAGTTCTTC. Protein sequence: CASSSIRTGGNEQFF.